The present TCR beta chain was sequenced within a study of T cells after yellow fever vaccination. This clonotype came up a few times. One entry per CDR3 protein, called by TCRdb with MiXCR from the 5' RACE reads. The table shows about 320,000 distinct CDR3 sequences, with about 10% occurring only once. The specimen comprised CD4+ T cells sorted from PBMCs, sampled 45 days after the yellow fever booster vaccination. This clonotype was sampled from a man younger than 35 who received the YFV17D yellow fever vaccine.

For the CDR3, the DNA is TGTGCCAGCTCACCAAGAACAGCACCGTTGGGCTACACCTTC. It encodes CASSPRTAPLGYTF. The chain couples TRBV18 to TRBJ1-2; no firm D call. V lost 2 bases and J 8 bases, leaving 15 bases between the germline ends. Germline CDR1 is KGHSH and CDR2 is LQKENI. This CDR3 has 14 amino acids.